The 3 T cell receptor beta chains below all came from one sample that was sequenced in a study of T cells in Graves' hyperthyroidism and ophthalmopathy. RNA transcripts provided the source from which TCR beta CDR3 regions were amplified. The HTBI set primed first-round TCR CDR3 RT-PCR. Using its own MiXCR run on the multiplex PCR reads, TCRdb lists one record per CDR3 protein. The sample has 75,000 to 100,000 distinct CDR3 sequences, about half seen once. What was sequenced was blood. These receptor sequences come from a woman aged 40 to 50 with Graves' hyperthyroidism.

This clonotype was recorded at least ten times. The chain has TRBV5-1 and TRBJ1-1; D gene ambiguous. The CDR3 consists of 14 residues. Germline CDR1 SGHRS, CDR2 YFSETQ. V was clipped by 3 bases and J by 1 base, with 10 bases between them. The chain's CDR3 is CASSSIGENTEAFF. CDR3 sequence (DNA): TGCGCCAGCAGCTCCATCGGAGAGAACACTGAAGCTTTCTTT.

The chain recombines TRBV7-4 with TRBJ1-1, with D hard to call. Trimming cost V 9 bases and J 4 bases, with 12 bases left between them. Looked up from germline, CDR1 is SGHVT and CDR2 is SQSDAQ. The CDR3 has 12 residues. The DNA of the CDR3 is TGTGCCAGTACCCAGCCCGGCACTGAAGCTTTCTTT. Translated, it gives CASTQPGTEAFF.

The chain recombines TRBV4-2 with TRBJ2-7; TRBD2 matches at 7 bases. This CDR3 has 15 residues. V shed 0 bases, J shed 3 bases, and the junction held 5 bases outside the gene matches. The germline V gene encodes CDR1 LGHNA and CDR2 YNFKEQ. The CDR3 bases are TGTGCCAGCAGCCAAGATCCCCGCGGGGGCTACGAGCAGTACTTC. Its protein product is CASSQDPRGGYEQYF.